This TCR beta chain came from a study of shared clonotypes between healthy human individuals. Some clones are missing from TCRdb's copy, which holds only in-frame ones; the method was immunoSEQ multiplex PCR. The sample carries about 960,000 clones, about three quarters recorded once. Points on this clone: Other DNA sequences in the sample encode the same CDR3.

Trimming took off 0 bases at V and 2 bases at J, with 8 bases between the two ends. This CDR3 contains 14 residues. Germline loops: CDR1 SGHRS, CDR2 YFSETQ. The sequenced sample was memory CD4+ T cells sorted from blood. Subset here: CD45RA-negative fraction. The gene calls are TRBV5-1 and TRBJ1-2; D perhaps matches TRBD1 (5 bases). The sequence came from a man aged 18 to 30 in good health. The CDR3 DNA reads as TGCGCCAGCAGCTTGGACACAGGAAACTATGGCTACACCTTC. Translation: CASSLDTGNYGYTF.